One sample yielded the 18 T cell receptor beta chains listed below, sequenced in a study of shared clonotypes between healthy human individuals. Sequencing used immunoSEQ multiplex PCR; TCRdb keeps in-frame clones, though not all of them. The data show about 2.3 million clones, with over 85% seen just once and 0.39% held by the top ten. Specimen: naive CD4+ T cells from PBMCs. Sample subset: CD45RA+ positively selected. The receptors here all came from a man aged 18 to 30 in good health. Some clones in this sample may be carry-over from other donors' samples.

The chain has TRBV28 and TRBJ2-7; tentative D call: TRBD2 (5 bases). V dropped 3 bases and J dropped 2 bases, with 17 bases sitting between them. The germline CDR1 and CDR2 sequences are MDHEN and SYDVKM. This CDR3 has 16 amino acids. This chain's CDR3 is CASSFLGPERAYEQYF. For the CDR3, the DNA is TGTGCCAGCAGTTTTCTAGGACCCGAGAGGGCCTACGAGCAGTACTTC.

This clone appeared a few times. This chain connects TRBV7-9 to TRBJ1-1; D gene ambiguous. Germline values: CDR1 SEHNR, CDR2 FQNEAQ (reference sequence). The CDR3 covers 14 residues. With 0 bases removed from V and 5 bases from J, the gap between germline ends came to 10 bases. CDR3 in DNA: TGTGCCAGCAGCTTAGCTGGCGGTGAAACTGAAGCTTTCTTT. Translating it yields CASSLAGGETEAFF.

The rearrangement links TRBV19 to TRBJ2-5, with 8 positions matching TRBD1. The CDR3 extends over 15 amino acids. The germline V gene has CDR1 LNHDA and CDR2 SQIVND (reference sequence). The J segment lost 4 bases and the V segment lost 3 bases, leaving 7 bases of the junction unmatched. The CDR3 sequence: CASSIGQGSPETQYF. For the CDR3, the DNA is TGTGCCAGTAGTATCGGACAGGGAAGTCCAGAGACCCAGTACTTC.

The CDR3 DNA is TGTGCCAGCAGTTTATGGATAGGGAAGGAAGGCAATCAGCCCCAGCATTTT. It encodes CASSLWIGKEGNQPQHF. The J gene is TRBJ1-5, the V gene TRBV28; D gene uncertain. The germline V and J ends were trimmed by 0 bases and 2 bases, with 14 bases remaining between them. The length of the CDR3 is 17 residues. The germline V gene has CDR1 MDHEN and CDR2 SYDVKM.

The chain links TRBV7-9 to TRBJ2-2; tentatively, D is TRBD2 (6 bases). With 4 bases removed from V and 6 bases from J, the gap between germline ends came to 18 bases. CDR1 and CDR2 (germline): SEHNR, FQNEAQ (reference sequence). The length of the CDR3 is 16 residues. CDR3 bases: TGTGCCAGCAGCTCGACGTCCCGGGACTTGTCCGGGGAGCTGTTTTTT. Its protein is CASSSTSRDLSGELFF.

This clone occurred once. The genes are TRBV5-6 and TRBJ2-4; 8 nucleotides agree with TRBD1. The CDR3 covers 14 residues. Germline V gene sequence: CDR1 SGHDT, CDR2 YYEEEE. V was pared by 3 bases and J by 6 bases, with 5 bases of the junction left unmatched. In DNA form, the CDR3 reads TGTGCCAGCAGCTCAAGGACAGGGCCAAACATTCAGTACTTC. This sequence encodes CASSSRTGPNIQYF.

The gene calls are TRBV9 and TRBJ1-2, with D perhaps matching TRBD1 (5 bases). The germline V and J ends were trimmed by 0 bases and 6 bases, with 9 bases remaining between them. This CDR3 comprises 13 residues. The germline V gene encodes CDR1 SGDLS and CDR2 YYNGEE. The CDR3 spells CASSVGLQDGYTF. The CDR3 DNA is TGTGCCAGCAGCGTAGGGTTACAGGATGGCTACACCTTC.

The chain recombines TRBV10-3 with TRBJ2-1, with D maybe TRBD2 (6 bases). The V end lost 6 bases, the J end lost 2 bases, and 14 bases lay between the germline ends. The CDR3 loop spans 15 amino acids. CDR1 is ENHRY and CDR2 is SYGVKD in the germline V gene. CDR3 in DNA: TGTGCCATCAGGGTCGGAGTAGCGGCCTACAATGAGCAGTTCTTC. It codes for CAIRVGVAAYNEQFF.

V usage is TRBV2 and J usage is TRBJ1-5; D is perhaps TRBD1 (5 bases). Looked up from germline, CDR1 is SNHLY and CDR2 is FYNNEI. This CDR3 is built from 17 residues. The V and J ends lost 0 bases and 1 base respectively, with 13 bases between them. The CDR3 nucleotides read TGTGCCAGCAGTGAAGCAATGAGGGGCAGGAGCAATCAGCCCCAGCATTTT. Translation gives CASSEAMRGRSNQPQHF. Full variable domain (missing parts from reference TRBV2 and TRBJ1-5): EPEVTQTPSHQVTQMGQEVILRCVPISNHLYFYWYRQILGQKVEFLVSFYNNEISEKSEIFDDQFSVERPDGSNFTLKIRSTKLEDSAMYFCASSEAMRGRSNQPQHFGDGTRLSIL.

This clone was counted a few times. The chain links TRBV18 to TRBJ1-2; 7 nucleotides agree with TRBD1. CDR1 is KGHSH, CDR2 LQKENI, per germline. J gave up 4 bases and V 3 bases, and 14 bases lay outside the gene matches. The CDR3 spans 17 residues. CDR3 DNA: TGTGCCAGCTCACCGCGCCCGGACAGGATATCTTTCTATGGCTACACCTTC. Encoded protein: CASSPRPDRISFYGYTF.

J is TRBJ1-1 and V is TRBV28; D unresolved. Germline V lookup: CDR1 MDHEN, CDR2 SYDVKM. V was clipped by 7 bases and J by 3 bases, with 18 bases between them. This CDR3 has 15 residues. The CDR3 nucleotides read TGTGCCAGCAAATCCTCAGGAGCCGGCGACACTGAAGCTTTCTTT. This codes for CASKSSGAGDTEAFF.

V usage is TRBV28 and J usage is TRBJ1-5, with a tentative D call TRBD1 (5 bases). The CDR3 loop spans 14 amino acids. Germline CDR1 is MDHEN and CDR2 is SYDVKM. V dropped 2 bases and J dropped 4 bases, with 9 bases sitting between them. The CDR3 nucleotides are TGTGCCAGCAGTTTAATCAGGGAAAATCAGCCCCAGCATTTT. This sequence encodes CASSLIRENQPQHF.

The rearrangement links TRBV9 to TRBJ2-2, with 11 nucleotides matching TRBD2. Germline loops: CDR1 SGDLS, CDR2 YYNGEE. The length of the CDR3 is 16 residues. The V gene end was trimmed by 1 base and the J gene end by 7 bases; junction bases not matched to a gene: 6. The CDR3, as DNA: TGTGCCAGCAGCGTATCAGGACTAGCGGGCGTCGGGGAGCTGTTTTTT. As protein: CASSVSGLAGVGELFF.

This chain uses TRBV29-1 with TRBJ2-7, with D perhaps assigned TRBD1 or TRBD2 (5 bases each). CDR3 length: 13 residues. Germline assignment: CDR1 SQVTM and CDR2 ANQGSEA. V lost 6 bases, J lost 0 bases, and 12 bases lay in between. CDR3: CSVLGRNSYEQYF. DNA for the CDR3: TGCAGCGTCCTGGGACGGAACTCCTACGAGCAGTACTTC.

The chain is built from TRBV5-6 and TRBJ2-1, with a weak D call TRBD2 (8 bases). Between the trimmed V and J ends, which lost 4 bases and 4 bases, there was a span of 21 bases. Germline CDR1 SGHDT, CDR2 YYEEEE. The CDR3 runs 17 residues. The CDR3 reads CASSRGPGGRMYNEQFF. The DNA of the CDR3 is TGTGCCAGCAGCAGGGGGCCGGGCGGGAGGATGTACAATGAGCAGTTCTTC.

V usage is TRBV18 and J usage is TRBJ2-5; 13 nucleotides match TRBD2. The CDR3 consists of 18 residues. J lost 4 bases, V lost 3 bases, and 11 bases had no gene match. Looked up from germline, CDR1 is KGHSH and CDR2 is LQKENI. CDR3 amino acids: CASSPWTSGSPIRETQYF. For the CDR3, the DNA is TGTGCCAGCTCACCTTGGACTAGCGGGAGCCCCATCCGAGAGACCCAGTACTTC.

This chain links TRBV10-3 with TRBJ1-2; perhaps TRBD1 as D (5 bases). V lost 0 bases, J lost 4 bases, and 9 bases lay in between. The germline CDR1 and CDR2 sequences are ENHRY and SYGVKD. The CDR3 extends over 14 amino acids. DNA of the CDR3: TGTGCCATCAGTGAGTCTTCCAGGGTCTATGGCTACACCTTC. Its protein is CAISESSRVYGYTF.

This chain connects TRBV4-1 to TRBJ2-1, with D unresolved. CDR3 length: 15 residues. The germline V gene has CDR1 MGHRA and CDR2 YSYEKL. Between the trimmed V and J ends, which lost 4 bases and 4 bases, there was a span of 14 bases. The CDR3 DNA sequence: TGCGCCAGCAGCCGAGACTGGGCCGAATACAATGAGCAGTTCTTC. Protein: CASSRDWAEYNEQFF.